This TCR beta chain was recovered during a study of OX40 agonist ivuxolimab in advanced cancers. The method was immunoSEQ multiplex PCR; TCRdb's version includes in-frame clones alone and lacks a portion of them. In the table there are about 100,000 clones, under 95% of which are singletons. In its sample, this clone was seen once. Patients who had autoimmune disease history or got systemic immunosuppression were left out. The receptor was isolated from an adult with an advanced solid tumor such as melanoma, head and neck, liver or kidney cancer. The sequenced sample was CD4+ or CD8+ T cells sorted from blood, obtained in a trial of the OX40 agonist ivuxolimab.

CDR3 sequence reads: CASSPNRTGTDTDTQYF. In nucleotides, the CDR3 is TGTGCCAGCAGCCCAAACCGGACCGGGACAGACACAGATACGCAGTATTTT. The chain carries TRBV21-1 and TRBJ2-3; TRBD1, the table's D call, was not compared with the DNA. TRBV21-1 is marked as a pseudogene. The CDR3 spans 17 residues.